Following are 26 T cell receptor beta chains from one sample sequenced in a study of T cell clones after liver transplantation. Repertoires were generated with immunoSEQ multiplex PCR, while TCRdb's copy carries only in-frame clones and drops some. The sample has 70,000 to 95,000 clones, approximately 87% seen once. The sequenced sample was CD4+ T cells from blood, obtained at the 22-month timepoint. The receptors derive from a human patient who received a liver transplant. Some T cells may be transferred from the graft donor.

The chain uses TRBV7-2 and TRBJ2-2; the D call may be TRBD1 or TRBD2 (5 bases each). Trimming removed 8 bases from V and 5 bases from J, with 12 bases in between. In germline, CDR1 is SGHTA, CDR2 FQGNSA. The CDR3 loop spans 13 amino acids. The CDR3 coding sequence is TGTGCCAGCCGATCCGAGGGGACCGGGGAGCTGTTTTTT. Its translation: CASRSEGTGELFF.

The rearrangement joins TRBV15 to TRBJ1-3; 8 positions match TRBD1. The CDR3 totals 17 residues. After removal of 4 bases from V and 0 bases from J, the junction contained 8 bases not matched to a gene. Per germline, CDR1 LNHNV and CDR2 YYDKDF (reference sequence). CDR3 DNA: TGTGCCACCAGCAAAACAGGGGGTGTGGGCTCTGGAAACACCATATATTTT. Translation gives CATSKTGGVGSGNTIYF.

The CDR3 DNA follows: TGTGCCATCTCAGGGGAGGGTATTTATGGCTACACCTTC. Translating it yields CAISGEGIYGYTF. This chain links TRBV28 with TRBJ1-2, with TRBD1 as a possible D gene (6 bases). The CDR3 extends over 13 amino acids. Germline CDR1 MDHEN, CDR2 SYDVKM. With 10 bases removed from V and 5 bases from J, the gap between germline ends came to 17 bases.

This chain connects TRBV7-2 to TRBJ2-5, with no clear D. Per germline, CDR1 SGHTA and CDR2 FQGNSA. Trimming cost V 5 bases and J 5 bases, with 6 bases left between them. The CDR3 runs 11 residues. The CDR3 here is CASSPGETQYF. CDR3 sequence (DNA): TGTGCCAGCAGCCCCGGGGAGACCCAGTACTTC.

The sample holds a few counts of this clone. This chain uses TRBV5-1 with TRBJ1-1; 7 bases align to TRBD1. Germline V gene lookup returns CDR1 SGHRS and CDR2 YFSETQ. The CDR3 length is 15 residues. Trimming cost V 4 bases and J 3 bases; bases outside gene matches: 9. CDR3 coding DNA: TGCGCCAGCAGCGCAGGGGGAATTTCGGACACTGAAGCTTTCTTT. Encoded protein: CASSAGGISDTEAFF.

This chain uses TRBV19 with TRBJ2-1; possible D gene TRBD2, 5 bases. The CDR3 has 14 residues. Trimming pared 6 bases from V and 7 bases from J, leaving 16 bases between. Germline V CDR1 and CDR2: LNHDA, SQIVND (reference sequence). The chain's CDR3 is CASRGGPPGNEQFF. The CDR3 DNA is TGTGCCAGTAGGGGCGGTCCCCCGGGGAATGAGCAGTTCTTC.

The V gene is TRBV19, the J gene TRBJ1-4; 10 bases line up with TRBD1. The CDR3 sequence is 16 residues long. V lost 7 bases to trimming and J lost 6 bases; unmatched junction nucleotides: 11. Germline values: CDR1 LNHDA, CDR2 SQIVND (reference sequence). This CDR3 reads CASTPTWDRGDEKLFF. The DNA of the CDR3 is TGTGCCAGTACCCCCACTTGGGACAGGGGCGATGAAAAACTGTTTTTT.

The genes are TRBV9 and TRBJ1-2, with D possibly TRBD1 on 5 matching bases. Germline loops: CDR1 SGDLS, CDR2 YYNGEE. The CDR3 has 19 amino acids. V was shortened by 4 bases and J by 11 bases, with 36 bases between the two germline ends. The CDR3 coding sequence is TGTGCCAGCAGCTATTCATTTTGGGGGAGCGGTTTATCCTCGCTCGGATACACCTTC. It specifies CASSYSFWGSGLSSLGYTF.

V and J are TRBV7-6 and TRBJ1-4; D unclear. Trimming pared 11 bases from V and 1 base from J, leaving 17 bases between. The CDR3 runs to 15 residues. CDR1 is SGHVS and CDR2 is FNYEAQ in the germline V gene. The DNA of the CDR3 is TGTGCCCCAAACGGACCGAGCAGAACTAATGAAAAACTGTTTTTT. Protein: CAPNGPSRTNEKLFF. The complete variable domain, with remaining parts taken from reference TRBV7-6 and TRBJ1-4, reads GAGVSQSPRYKVTKRGQDVALRCDPISGHVSLYWYRQALGQGPEFLTYFNYEAQQDKSGLPNDRFSAERPEGSISTLTIQRTEQRDSAMYRCAPNGPSRTNEKLFFGSGTQLSVL.

This clone was detected only a few times. The chain carries TRBV5-1 and TRBJ2-5; 8 positions match TRBD1. Trimming took 4 bases from V and 5 from J; bases not matched to a gene: 4. The CDR3 is 13 residues long. Looked up from germline, CDR1 is SGHRS and CDR2 is YFSETQ. Written as DNA, the CDR3 is TGCGCCAGCAGCCGGACAGGGAGGGAGACCCAGTACTTC. Protein sequence: CASSRTGRETQYF.

The chain carries TRBV7-7 and TRBJ2-3, with D uncertain. Between the trimmed V and J ends, which lost 1 base and 6 bases, there was a span of 8 bases. Germline V gives CDR1 SSHAT, CDR2 FNYEAQ (reference sequence). This CDR3 has 13 amino acids. This chain's CDR3 is CASSLDRGDTQYF. CDR3 nucleotides: TGTGCCAGCAGCTTAGACCGCGGCGATACGCAGTATTTT.

This clone was recorded once. This chain joins TRBV7-6 and TRBJ2-5, with D possibly being TRBD1 or TRBD2 (5 bases each). Germline loops: CDR1 SGHVS, CDR2 FNYEAQ. Trimming cost V 6 bases and J 3 bases, with 14 bases left between them. There are 14 residues in the CDR3. The CDR3 sequence: CASRDLGPEETQYF. CDR3 in DNA: TGTGCCAGCAGAGATCTGGGACCAGAAGAGACCCAGTACTTC.

The chain is built from TRBV4-1 and TRBJ1-6; no clear D gene. The CDR3 length is 17 residues. CDR1 is MGHRA, CDR2 YSYEKL, per germline. The V end lost 1 base, the J end lost 0 bases, and 10 bases lay between the germline ends. The CDR3 bases are TGCGCCAGCAGCCAAGTTGACTTAATCTCCTATAATTCACCCCTCCACTTT. Translated, it gives CASSQVDLISYNSPLHF.

This chain connects TRBV4-2 to TRBJ2-5, with a weak D call TRBD1 (5 bases). Looked up from germline, CDR1 is LGHNA and CDR2 is YNFKEQ. This CDR3 spans 14 amino acids. V was cut by 2 bases and J by 3 bases, with 10 bases left in between. The CDR3 loop is CASSQNDREETQYF. Written as DNA, the CDR3 is TGTGCCAGCAGCCAAAACGACAGAGAAGAGACCCAGTACTTC.

The chain's CDR3 is CASSTTSGGRGTGELFF. CDR3 sequence (DNA): TGTGCCAGCAGTACCACTAGCGGGGGCAGAGGAACCGGGGAGCTGTTTTTT. V gene TRBV28 combines with J gene TRBJ2-2; 11 bases map to TRBD2. The CDR3 length is 17 residues. CDR1 MDHEN and CDR2 SYDVKM come from the germline V gene. V was pared by 5 bases and J by 5 bases, with 10 bases of the junction left unmatched.

The chain has TRBV16 and TRBJ1-3; D gene unclear. Trimming removed 0 bases at V and 3 bases at J, with 3 bases between. The CDR3 sequence is 13 residues long. Per the germline V gene, CDR1 is KGHSY and CDR2 is FQNENV. CDR3 in amino acids: CASSQSGGNTIYF. The CDR3, as DNA: TGTGCCAGCAGCCAATCGGGTGGAAACACCATATATTTT. The full variable domain, with the rest looked up from reference TRBV16 and TRBJ1-3, is GEEVAQTPKHLVRGEGQKAKLYCAPIKGHSYVFWYQQVLKNEFKFLISFQNENVFDETGMPKERFSAKCLPNSPCSLEIQATKLEDSAVYFCASSQSGGNTIYFGEGSWLTVV.

The genes are TRBV5-1 and TRBJ2-5, with a possible D match to TRBD2 (7 bases). V was clipped by 1 base and J by 2 bases, with 12 bases between them. Germline V lookup: CDR1 SGHRS, CDR2 YFSETQ. The CDR3 has 15 amino acids. The CDR3 reads CASSLNAGAQETQYF. Written as DNA, the CDR3 is TGCGCCAGCAGCTTGAACGCGGGGGCACAAGAGACCCAGTACTTC. Full variable domain (missing parts from reference TRBV5-1 and TRBJ2-5): KAGVTQTPRYLIKTRGQQVTLSCSPISGHRSVSWYQQTPGQGLQFLFEYFSETQRNKGNFPGRFSGRQFSNSRSEMNVSTLELGDSALYLCASSLNAGAQETQYFGPGTRLLVL.

This clone occurred a few times. This chain links TRBV20-1 with TRBJ1-2; 7 bases match TRBD1. V lost 5 bases, J lost 7 bases, and 4 bases stayed unmatched. This CDR3 contains 11 residues. CDR1 is DFQATT, CDR2 SNEGSKA, per germline (reference sequence). The CDR3 spells CSAGDRVGYTF. CDR3 bases: TGCAGTGCTGGTGACAGGGTTGGCTACACCTTC.

The genes are TRBV5-1 and TRBJ1-2; a possible D gene is TRBD1 (5 bases). Deletions cut 3 bases from V and 4 bases from J, with 16 bases between. In germline, CDR1 is SGHRS, CDR2 YFSETQ. The CDR3 covers 15 residues. This CDR3 is CASSSDSQMVYGYTF. The CDR3 DNA sequence: TGCGCCAGCAGCTCTGACAGCCAGATGGTCTATGGCTACACCTTC.

The V call is TRBV4-3, the J call TRBJ1-4; D might be TRBD1 (5 bases). Germline values: CDR1 LGHNA, CDR2 YSLEER. The ends were cut back, 1 base at V and 7 bases at J, with 16 bases in the middle. This CDR3 spans 16 amino acids. CDR3 region: CASSQGGSGRSEKLFF. The CDR3 DNA reads as TGCGCCAGCAGCCAAGGGGGCTCAGGGAGGTCTGAAAAACTGTTTTTT.

The chain carries TRBV5-1 and TRBJ2-5; 13 nucleotides agree with TRBD2. CDR1 is SGHRS, CDR2 YFSETQ, per germline. The CDR3 spans 14 residues. The V and J ends lost 4 bases and 5 bases, in that order; junction bases with no gene match: 2. The CDR3 DNA sequence: TGCGCCAGCAGCCAGACTAGCGGGGGGGAGACCCAGTACTTC. Amino acids: CASSQTSGGETQYF.

The chain recombines TRBV30 with TRBJ2-5, with D perhaps matching TRBD2 (7 bases). This CDR3 spans 14 amino acids. Germline V CDR1 and CDR2: GTSNPN, SVGIG (reference sequence). Deletions cut 3 bases from V and 3 bases from J, with 14 bases between. The DNA for the CDR3 is TGTGCCTGGAGCCCAGGCGGGGGCGAAGAGACCCAGTACTTC. Protein product: CAWSPGGGEETQYF.

J is TRBJ2-2 and V is TRBV4-2; maybe TRBD1 (7 bases). There are 16 residues in the CDR3. V lost 4 bases and J 0 bases, leaving 12 bases between the germline ends. In germline, CDR1 is LGHNA, CDR2 YNFKEQ. CDR3 residues: CASSRGDRTNTGELFF. CDR3 nucleotide sequence: TGTGCCAGCAGCCGGGGGGACAGAACGAACACCGGGGAGCTGTTTTTT.

The chain recombines TRBV7-3 with TRBJ2-1, with D possibly being TRBD1 or TRBD2 (5 bases each). The CDR3 contains 16 residues. Germline V gene sequence: CDR1 SGHTA, CDR2 FQGTGA. V was shortened by 5 bases and J by 5 bases, with 19 bases between the two germline ends. Written as DNA, the CDR3 is TGTGCCAGCAGCCAAGCGTCCATGGGACCAAACAATGAGCAGTTCTTC. This sequence encodes CASSQASMGPNNEQFF.

DNA of the CDR3: TGTGCCAGTAGAGGACACACGTCGTTCTATGGCTACACCTTC. Amino acids: CASRGHTSFYGYTF. This sequence joins TRBV19 and TRBJ1-2, with D maybe TRBD1 (5 bases). The germline V gene has CDR1 LNHDA and CDR2 SQIVND (reference sequence). The V end lost 6 bases, the J end lost 4 bases, and 15 bases lay between the germline ends. The CDR3 is made up of 14 amino acids.

This clone has more than one count but fewer than ten. The chain has TRBV4-3 and TRBJ2-5; D is perhaps TRBD2 (5 bases). V lost 1 base to trimming and J lost 5 bases, with 11 bases between them. The germline V gene has CDR1 LGHNA and CDR2 YSLEER. CDR3 length: 14 residues. CDR3: CASSQAGRLETQYF. DNA for the CDR3: TGCGCCAGCAGCCAAGCGGGGAGATTGGAGACCCAGTACTTC.